This passage covers 14 T cell receptor beta chains from one sample sequenced in a study of T cells in tumors after PD-1 blockade. Profiled with immunoSEQ multiplex PCR; TCRdb holds only in-frame clones, not every one. The sample has some 13,000 clones; roughly two thirds are singletons. The sequencing used tumor tissue, collected after anti-PD-1 treatment. The receptors shown here come from a human donor with cutaneous squamous cell carcinoma.

This clone was recorded only once. This sample also contains other DNA sequences that code for the same CDR3. The chain is built from TRBV28 and TRBJ1-1; tentatively, D is TRBD1 (5 bases). Trimming took 8 bases from V and 0 from J, leaving 10 bases between them. Germline V gives CDR1 MDHEN, CDR2 SYDVKM. The CDR3 has 13 residues. CDR3 in DNA: TGTGCCAGCCGCGACAGTATGAACACTGAAGCTTTCTTT. This encodes CASRDSMNTEAFF.

The table lists this clone with a few counts. The CDR3 spells CASSSELGIGNTIYF. The CDR3 DNA reads TGCGCCAGCAGCTCGGAGTTGGGGATTGGAAACACCATATATTTT. This chain uses TRBV5-1 with TRBJ1-3; D gene uncertain. The CDR3 is 15 amino acids. Germline CDR1 reads SGHRS; CDR2 reads YFSETQ. Trimming cost V 3 bases and J 3 bases, with 13 bases left between them.

This sequence joins TRBV2 and TRBJ2-7; D call uncertain. Germline V gene data show CDR1 as SNHLY and CDR2 as FYNNEI. The CDR3 is made up of 13 amino acids. The ends were cut back, 6 bases at V and 3 bases at J, with 12 bases in the middle. The CDR3 DNA reads TGTGCCAGCAGACCTCAAGGAAGCTACGAGCAGTACTTC. Residues: CASRPQGSYEQYF.

The chain uses TRBV6-6 and TRBJ2-1, with 9 nucleotides matching TRBD1. CDR1 and CDR2 from the germline V gene are MNHNY and SVGAGI (reference sequence). The CDR3 has 17 amino acids. J was trimmed by 1 base and V by 6 bases; bases with no gene match: 10. CDR3: CASRRTGGKMSYNEQFF. In nucleotides, the CDR3 is TGTGCCAGCAGGCGAACAGGGGGCAAAATGTCCTACAATGAGCAGTTCTTC.

V usage is TRBV6-1 and J usage is TRBJ1-2; no definite D call. Germline CDR1 is MNHNS and CDR2 is SASEGT. This CDR3 has 12 residues. Trimming pared 3 bases from V and 5 bases from J, leaving 7 bases between. The CDR3 spells CASSERGYGYTF. DNA for the CDR3: TGTGCCAGCAGTGAGCGAGGATATGGCTACACCTTC.

The J gene is TRBJ2-7, the V gene TRBV6-6, with 7 bases that match TRBD1. The ends lost 6 bases at V and 1 base at J; junction bases unmatched: 3. The CDR3 loop spans 13 amino acids. The germline gives CDR1 MNHNY, CDR2 SVGAGI (reference sequence). CDR3 coding DNA: TGTGCCAGCAGAATGACAGGGTCCTACGAGCAGTACTTC. This translates into CASRMTGSYEQYF.

This clone turned up a few times. The rearrangement uses TRBV19 and TRBJ2-7; D call uncertain. The length of the CDR3 is 12 residues. V lost 5 bases, J lost 12 bases, and 17 bases lay in between. The V gene's germline CDR1 is LNHDA and CDR2 SQIVND (reference sequence). CDR3 region: CASSSRTGDLYF. The CDR3 region has the DNA TGTGCCAGTAGTTCACGTACCGGAGATCTGTACTTC.

The chain has TRBV5-1 and TRBJ1-6; TRBD1 is a possible D gene (5 bases). The V gene's germline CDR1 is SGHRS and CDR2 YFSETQ. The CDR3 loop spans 13 amino acids. Trimming shortened V by 4 bases and J by 7 bases, and 9 bases separated the two germline ends. The CDR3 protein is CASSGDLNSPLHF. The CDR3 DNA reads as TGCGCCAGCAGCGGGGACCTGAATTCACCCCTCCACTTT.

The genes are TRBV10-1 and TRBJ2-2, with D possibly TRBD2 on 6 matching bases. V was cut by 6 bases and J by 1 base, with 15 bases left in between. The CDR3 contains 16 residues. In germline, CDR1 is WNHNN, CDR2 SYGVQD (reference sequence). CDR3 bases: TGCGCCAGCAGCCCGAGAGGGACTTGGAACACCGGGGAGCTGTTTTTT. Its protein is CASSPRGTWNTGELFF.

The V call is TRBV6-1, the J call TRBJ1-2; 8 bases map to TRBD1. The trim removed 1 base at V and 7 bases at J, leaving 8 bases unmatched. Germline V gene sequence: CDR1 MNHNS, CDR2 SASEGT. This CDR3 is 15 amino acids long. The CDR3 DNA reads TGTGCCAGCAGTGAAGAGCTGCAGGGGGCGGGTGGCTACACCTTC. The encoded protein is CASSEELQGAGGYTF.

This clone was seen only a few times. V usage is TRBV7-3 and J usage is TRBJ2-6, with 8 bases that match TRBD2. This CDR3 region has 18 residues. Germline-derived CDR1 and CDR2 are SGHTA and FQGTGA. The junction had 8 bases not matched to a gene; V was cut back by 4 bases and J by 0 bases. CDR3: CASSSTGTRASGANVLTF. The CDR3 region has the DNA TGTGCCAGCAGCTCTACCGGGACTAGAGCCTCTGGGGCCAACGTCCTGACTTTC.

The V and J genes are TRBV5-8 and TRBJ2-6, with no clear D. There are 15 residues in the CDR3. CDR1 is SGHTS and CDR2 is YDEGEE in the germline V gene. V dropped 0 bases and J dropped 4 bases, with 8 bases sitting between them. The CDR3 reads CASSLDGKGANVLTF. In nucleotides, the CDR3 is TGTGCCAGCAGCTTGGATGGGAAGGGGGCCAACGTCCTGACTTTC.

The chain links TRBV2 to TRBJ2-7; D perhaps matches TRBD1 (5 bases). The CDR3 is 13 amino acids. The germline V and J ends were trimmed by 6 bases and 2 bases, with 11 bases remaining between them. Per germline, CDR1 SNHLY and CDR2 FYNNEI. CDR3 loop: CASRQGAPYEQYF. DNA for the CDR3: TGTGCCAGCAGACAAGGGGCCCCCTACGAGCAGTACTTC.

This clone was seen a few times. The J gene is TRBJ2-2, the V gene TRBV15; possibly TRBD1 for D (6 bases). V was clipped by 5 bases and J by 3 bases, with 19 bases between them. The CDR3 totals 17 residues. CDR1 is LNHNV, CDR2 YYDKDF, per germline (reference sequence). DNA of the CDR3: TGTGCCACCAGCCCCCCGGCAGGGGTGTTGGACACCGGGGAGCTGTTTTTT. This sequence encodes CATSPPAGVLDTGELFF.